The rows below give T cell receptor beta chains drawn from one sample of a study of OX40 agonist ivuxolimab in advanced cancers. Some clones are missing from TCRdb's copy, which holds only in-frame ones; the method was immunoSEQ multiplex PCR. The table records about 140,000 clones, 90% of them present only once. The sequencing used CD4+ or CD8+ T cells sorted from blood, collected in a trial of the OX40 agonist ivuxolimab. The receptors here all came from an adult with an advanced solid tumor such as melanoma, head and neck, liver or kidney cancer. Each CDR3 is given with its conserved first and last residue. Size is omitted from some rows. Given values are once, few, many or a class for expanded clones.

CDR3 protein: CASSQGTLSGTSYEQYF; clone size: .; CDR3 length: 17; V gene: TRBV4-1; J gene: TRBJ2-7
CDR3 protein: CASHRGGDRLNTEAFF; clone size: .; CDR3 length: 16; V gene: TRBV19; J gene: TRBJ1-1
CDR3 protein: CASSQDGTMYEQYF; clone size: .; CDR3 length: 14; V gene: TRBV27; J gene: TRBJ2-7
CDR3 protein: CASSRQGWDTEAFF; clone size: .; CDR3 length: 14; V gene: TRBV5-1; J gene: TRBJ1-1
CDR3 protein: CASSLAGTNEQFF; clone size: .; CDR3 length: 13; V gene: TRBV5-4; J gene: TRBJ2-1
CDR3 protein: CASRLVGASTDTQYF; clone size: .; CDR3 length: 15; V gene: TRBV2; J gene: TRBJ2-3
CDR3 protein: CASGVWTPHEGEISNEQFF; clone size: once; CDR3 length: 19; V gene: TRBV7-9; J gene: TRBJ2-1
CDR3 protein: CASSLGGVKDEQYF; clone size: .; CDR3 length: 14; V gene: TRBV5-1; J gene: TRBJ2-7
CDR3 protein: CASHPGQGNIQPQHF; clone size: .; CDR3 length: 15; V gene: TRBV28; J gene: TRBJ1-5
CDR3 protein: CASSPTRGVDYGYTF; clone size: .; CDR3 length: 15; V gene: TRBV11-2; J gene: TRBJ1-2
CDR3 protein: CASSWDFSSYNEQFF; clone size: few; CDR3 length: 15; V gene: TRBV5-1; J gene: TRBJ2-1
CDR3 protein: CAYRDTYYGYTF; clone size: .; CDR3 length: 12; V gene: TRBV6-5; J gene: TRBJ1-2
CDR3 protein: CASGHRGSSTDTQYF; clone size: .; CDR3 length: 15; V gene: TRBV5-8; J gene: TRBJ2-3
CDR3 protein: CASRDTDQPQHF; clone size: .; CDR3 length: 12; V gene: TRBV6-1; J gene: TRBJ1-5
CDR3 protein: CASSLTAPTNYGYTF; clone size: .; CDR3 length: 15; V gene: TRBV28; J gene: TRBJ1-2
CDR3 protein: CASSLGRIRDF; clone size: .; CDR3 length: 11; V gene: TRBV5-4; J gene: TRBJ1-3
CDR3 protein: CASSLGSELNRYPSPLHF; clone size: .; CDR3 length: 18; V gene: TRBV27; J gene: TRBJ1-6
CDR3 protein: CASSRDSLYEQYF; clone size: .; CDR3 length: 13; V gene: TRBV28; J gene: TRBJ2-7
CDR3 protein: CASTGTLAFF; clone size: .; CDR3 length: 10; V gene: TRBV19; J gene: TRBJ1-1
CDR3 protein: CASSLATNEKLFF; clone size: .; CDR3 length: 13; V gene: TRBV7-6; J gene: TRBJ1-4
CDR3 protein: CASSVIAVSSYEQYF; clone size: .; CDR3 length: 15; V gene: TRBV27; J gene: TRBJ2-7
CDR3 protein: CASSTSGETQYF; clone size: .; CDR3 length: 12; V gene: TRBV6-1; J gene: TRBJ2-5
CDR3 protein: CASSSQGSGANVLTF; clone size: .; CDR3 length: 15; V gene: TRBV6-5; J gene: TRBJ2-6
CDR3 protein: CASSFTSGRTNEQFF; clone size: .; CDR3 length: 15; V gene: TRBV7-3; J gene: TRBJ2-1
CDR3 protein: CASSQTGDSNQPQHF; clone size: .; CDR3 length: 15; V gene: TRBV6-5; J gene: TRBJ1-5
CDR3 protein: CASSEAETALYVLFF; clone size: .; CDR3 length: 15; V gene: TRBV2; J gene: TRBJ1-4
CDR3 protein: CASSESLSFGYTF; clone size: .; CDR3 length: 13; V gene: TRBV25-1; J gene: TRBJ1-2
CDR3 protein: CSAIRTGELFF; clone size: .; CDR3 length: 11; V gene: TRBV20-1; J gene: TRBJ2-2
CDR3 protein: CASRTLEGVRAGANVLTF; clone size: .; CDR3 length: 18; V gene: TRBV19; J gene: TRBJ2-6
CDR3 protein: CASSHRRASGTSTDTQYF; clone size: .; CDR3 length: 18; V gene: TRBV27; J gene: TRBJ2-3
CDR3 protein: CASSLDTASNQPQHF; clone size: .; CDR3 length: 15; V gene: TRBV5-4; J gene: TRBJ1-5
CDR3 protein: CASTLDSTYGYTF; clone size: .; CDR3 length: 13; V gene: TRBV5-1; J gene: TRBJ1-2
CDR3 protein: CASSVEETQYF; clone size: .; CDR3 length: 11; V gene: TRBV9; J gene: TRBJ2-5
CDR3 protein: CASSLTSIKRATNEKLFF; clone size: once; CDR3 length: 18; V gene: TRBV28; J gene: TRBJ1-4
CDR3 protein: CAWSGQIGLYEQYF; clone size: .; CDR3 length: 14; V gene: TRBV30; J gene: TRBJ2-7
CDR3 protein: CASSSQGGITSGEQFF; clone size: .; CDR3 length: 16; V gene: TRBV7-2; J gene: TRBJ2-1
CDR3 protein: CATKPGQGGYNEKLFF; clone size: once; CDR3 length: 16; V gene: TRBV5-1; J gene: TRBJ1-4
CDR3 protein: CASSVAPNSTGANVLTF; clone size: .; CDR3 length: 17; V gene: TRBV9; J gene: TRBJ2-6
CDR3 protein: CASSIVEVIGEKLFF; clone size: .; CDR3 length: 15; V gene: TRBV19; J gene: TRBJ1-4
CDR3 protein: CAISESMVRDQPQHF; clone size: .; CDR3 length: 15; V gene: TRBV10-3; J gene: TRBJ1-5
CDR3 protein: CASSRPYNEQFF; clone size: .; CDR3 length: 12; V gene: TRBV27; J gene: TRBJ2-1
CDR3 protein: CAISVTELGIGYTF; clone size: .; CDR3 length: 14; V gene: TRBV10-3; J gene: TRBJ1-2
CDR3 protein: CASSAAPGRRSPTSGNTIYF; clone size: .; CDR3 length: 20; V gene: TRBV5-1; J gene: TRBJ1-3
CDR3 protein: CATSGRQTGAEAFF; clone size: .; CDR3 length: 14; V gene: TRBV15; J gene: TRBJ1-1
CDR3 protein: CSVLDRTPEAFF; clone size: few; CDR3 length: 12; V gene: TRBV29-1; J gene: TRBJ1-1
CDR3 protein: CASSLRLAGDNEQFF; clone size: .; CDR3 length: 15; V gene: TRBV7-3; J gene: TRBJ2-1
CDR3 protein: CASSQDRRGRFF; clone size: .; CDR3 length: 12; V gene: TRBV4-2; J gene: TRBJ2-1
CDR3 protein: CASSPDSSNQPQHF; clone size: .; CDR3 length: 14; V gene: TRBV7-2; J gene: TRBJ1-5
CDR3 protein: CASRGGGSEKLFF; clone size: .; CDR3 length: 13; V gene: TRBV25-1; J gene: TRBJ1-4
CDR3 protein: CAITGENYGYTF; clone size: .; CDR3 length: 12; V gene: TRBV10-3; J gene: TRBJ1-2
CDR3 protein: CASSSDRDNQPQHF; clone size: .; CDR3 length: 14; V gene: TRBV19; J gene: TRBJ1-5
CDR3 protein: CASRDQGHETQYF; clone size: .; CDR3 length: 13; V gene: TRBV6-1; J gene: TRBJ2-5
CDR3 protein: CASSFPGQGARRTEAFF; clone size: once; CDR3 length: 17; V gene: TRBV7-3; J gene: TRBJ1-1
CDR3 protein: CASSLRQGYNEQFF; clone size: .; CDR3 length: 14; V gene: TRBV5-1; J gene: TRBJ2-1
CDR3 protein: CASNQGFSGNTIYF; clone size: .; CDR3 length: 14; V gene: TRBV2; J gene: TRBJ1-3
CDR3 protein: CASRDTLENTEAFF; clone size: .; CDR3 length: 14; V gene: TRBV6-6; J gene: TRBJ1-1
CDR3 protein: CASSLGQGSGYTF; clone size: .; CDR3 length: 13; V gene: TRBV5-6; J gene: TRBJ1-2
CDR3 protein: CASSPGTGDTGELFF; clone size: .; CDR3 length: 15; V gene: TRBV5-1; J gene: TRBJ2-2